This paragraph reports one T cell receptor beta chain. No antigen is known for it. The sample comes from a study of cytomegalovirus exposure and HLA in healthy donors. Study-level results: A later analysis associated some 16,000 TCR beta sequences with HLA alleles at a 0.05 false discovery rate. Earlier findings revealed that most TCR beta V segments proved productive either about 87% or about 30% of the time.

PCR employed 60 Vbeta and 13 Jbeta primers. Sequenced by immunoSEQ multiplex PCR; TCRdb stores in-frame clones only, minus some. Of roughly 120,000 clones in the sample, approximately 71% were seen once. Germline V gene data show CDR1 as SGHAT and CDR2 as FQNNGV. This CDR3 spans 19 amino acids. V was cut by 0 bases and J by 0 bases, with 18 bases left in between. The chain joins TRBV11-2 to TRBJ1-5; maybe TRBD1 (5 bases). The sequence came from a man aged 35-49 years in good health and CMV-seronegative. Sample: PBMCs. CDR3 bases: TGTGCCAGCAGCTTAGATCCCTTTGGGGCGGCTAGTAGCAATCAGCCCCAGCATTTT. Amino acids: CASSLDPFGAASSNQPQHF.